These 20 T cell receptor beta chains were all obtained from the same sample, sequenced in a study of blood T cell repertoires in COVID-19. Clones were sequenced by immunoSEQ multiplex PCR, and TCRdb holds only the in-frame ones, with some missing. The sample lists approximately 75,000 clones; around 90% were seen once. Sequencing was carried out using peripheral blood. Receptors were obtained from a human donor in a cohort sampled during active COVID-19.

This chain joins TRBV6-2 or TRBV6-3 and TRBJ2-5; 15 bases line up with TRBD2. Trimming took 0 bases from V and 2 from J; bases not matched to a gene: 1. This CDR3 is built from 17 residues. Germline V gene sequence: CDR1 MNHEY, CDR2 SVGEGT. The CDR3 coding sequence is TGTGCCAGCAGTTACTCGGGACTAGCGGGGGGTCAAGAGACCCAGTACTTC. This translates into CASSYSGLAGGQETQYF.

The count of this clone is one. The chain is built from TRBV2 and TRBJ1-1; 10 bases align to TRBD1. The CDR3 runs to 14 residues. Germline V gives CDR1 SNHLY, CDR2 FYNNEI. V dropped 6 bases and J dropped 1; count of bases not matched to a gene: 2. CDR3 sequence: CASRRQGANTEAFF. In DNA, the CDR3 is TGTGCCAGCAGAAGACAGGGGGCGAACACTGAAGCTTTCTTT. The variable domain in full, with the rest retrieved from reference TRBV2 and TRBJ1-1, is EPEVTQTPSHQVTQMGQEVILRCVPISNHLYFYWYRQILGQKVEFLVSFYNNEISEKSEIFDDQFSVERPDGSNFTLKIRSTKLEDSAMYFCASRRQGANTEAFFGQGTRLTVV.

The genes are TRBV5-4 and TRBJ1-3, with TRBD1 identical over 7 bases. Germline V lookup: CDR1 SGHNT, CDR2 YYREEE (reference sequence). The CDR3 extends over 15 amino acids. With V trimmed by 0 bases and J by 4 bases, 4 bases remained unmatched. Here the CDR3 reads CASSLEGAQGNTIYF. Here the CDR3 DNA reads TGTGCCAGCAGCTTGGAGGGGGCGCAGGGAAACACCATATATTTT.

The rearrangement links TRBV7-9 to TRBJ1-2; D ambiguous. Germline V gene sequence: CDR1 SEHNR, CDR2 FQNEAQ (reference sequence). This CDR3 has 14 residues. V gave up 3 bases and J gave up 7 bases, with 15 bases separating them. DNA for the CDR3: TGTGCCAGCAGCTTCCCGGGTGGCTCTGGTGGCTACACCTTC. Encoded protein: CASSFPGGSGGYTF.

The V gene is TRBV5-6, the J gene TRBJ1-2, with 8 nucleotides matching TRBD1. Unmatched junction bases numbered 14, after V lost 0 bases and J lost 7 bases. This CDR3 contains 17 residues. CDR1 SGHDT and CDR2 YYEEEE come from the germline V gene. The CDR3 is CASSLVLGDRFFFGYTF. The CDR3 DNA reads as TGTGCCAGCAGCTTGGTACTCGGGGACAGGTTTTTTTTTGGCTACACCTTC.

The chain is built from TRBV7-6 and TRBJ2-7; 8 bases align to TRBD1. V lost 3 bases and J lost 7; bases outside the gene matches: 11. Germline CDR1 and CDR2: SGHVS and FNYEAQ. CDR3 size: 15 residues. In nucleotides, the CDR3 is TGTGCCAGCAGCTTGTGGAGTCAGGGGGCAGGGGAGCAGTACTTC. It specifies CASSLWSQGAGEQYF.

V gene TRBV11-2 combines with J gene TRBJ2-2; D possibly corresponds to TRBD2 (6 bases). The germline V gene encodes CDR1 SGHAT and CDR2 FQNNGV. The V end lost 0 bases, the J end lost 8 bases, and 19 bases lay between the germline ends. CDR3 length: 17 amino acids. CDR3 protein: CASSLDGRGNPRGELFF. The CDR3 DNA sequence: TGTGCCAGCAGCTTAGATGGGCGGGGAAACCCGAGGGGGGAGCTGTTTTTT.

The chain is built from TRBV19 and TRBJ2-1; TRBD2 agrees at 9 bases. V lost 9 bases, J lost 3 bases, and 6 bases stayed unmatched. Germline V CDR1 and CDR2: LNHDA, SQIVND (reference sequence). The CDR3 contains 14 residues. The CDR3 is CASRISGGYNEQFF. DNA for the CDR3: TGTGCCAGCCGAATTAGCGGGGGCTACAATGAGCAGTTCTTC.

The rearrangement uses TRBV14 and TRBJ2-1; the D is unclear. From germline, CDR1 is SGHDN and CDR2 FVKESK. There are 12 residues in the CDR3. The V gene lost 3 bases and the J gene lost 7 bases, with 7 bases spanning the gap. CDR3 nucleotides: TGTGCCAGCAGCCAGTCAGGTAATGAGCAGTTCTTC. Amino acids: CASSQSGNEQFF.

The V call is TRBV23-1, the J call TRBJ2-5; TRBD2 agrees at 10 bases. TRBV23-1 is identified as an open reading frame with a role that is uncertain. V was pared by 0 bases and J by 1 base, with 11 bases of the junction left unmatched. The CDR3 is 19 amino acids. In DNA, the CDR3 is TGCGCCAGCAGTCAATCGTTGCCCCCTAGCGGGGGCCCCCAAGAGACCCAGTACTTC. This codes for CASSQSLPPSGGPQETQYF.

The chain employs TRBV5-1 and TRBJ1-4; no clear D gene. Trimming removed 4 bases from V and 8 bases from J, with 12 bases in between. Germline CDR1 SGHRS, CDR2 YFSETQ. The CDR3 runs 13 residues. CDR3 coding DNA: TGCGCCAGCAGCGTACTCGGTGAGGAAAAACTGTTTTTT. This encodes CASSVLGEEKLFF.

The chain is built from TRBV10-1 and TRBJ2-5; 7 positions agree with TRBD1. V gave up 3 bases and J gave up 4 bases; unmatched junction bases: 14. The germline gives CDR1 WNHNN, CDR2 SYGVQD (reference sequence). The CDR3 consists of 17 residues. CDR3 in DNA: TGCGCCAGCAGTGACTCCCCTCTGACAGGGAACCGAGAGACCCAGTACTTC. This encodes CASSDSPLTGNRETQYF.

V and J are TRBV5-1 and TRBJ2-5; 8 bases match TRBD1. Germline lookup yields CDR1 SGHRS and CDR2 YFSETQ. The CDR3 extends over 19 amino acids. The V gene end was trimmed by 0 bases and the J gene end by 1 base; junction bases not matched to a gene: 14. The DNA of the CDR3 is TGCGCCAGCAGCTTGGCCCGATTCGACGTACAGGGGGTCCAAGAGACCCAGTACTTC. Protein product: CASSLARFDVQGVQETQYF.

The rearrangement joins TRBV20-1 to TRBJ2-4, with D possibly TRBD2 on 6 matching bases. Germline CDR1 and CDR2: DFQATT and SNEGSKA (reference sequence). The germline V and J ends were trimmed by 3 bases and 5 bases, with 20 bases remaining between them. CDR3 length: 16 residues. CDR3 amino acids: CSASKVSGALENIQYF. The CDR3 DNA reads as TGCAGTGCTAGTAAGGTTAGCGGAGCCCTCGAAAACATTCAGTACTTC.

This clone was counted ten times or more. The chain is built from TRBV9 and TRBJ2-5; 7 nucleotides align to TRBD1. In germline, CDR1 is SGDLS, CDR2 YYNGEE. The CDR3 is made up of 14 amino acids. J gave up 2 bases and V 4 bases, and 5 bases lay outside the gene matches. CDR3 in DNA: TGTGCCAGCAGCCTGGGGACAGTTCAAGAGACCCAGTACTTC. It encodes CASSLGTVQETQYF.

The rearrangement joins TRBV19 to TRBJ2-1; 7 nucleotides match TRBD2. After removal of 8 bases from V and 0 bases from J, the junction contained 4 bases not matched to a gene. CDR1 and CDR2 (germline): LNHDA, SQIVND (reference sequence). This CDR3 is 14 amino acids long. The CDR3 bases are TGTGCCAGTTCCCTAGCGGACTCCTACAATGAGCAGTTCTTC. It encodes CASSLADSYNEQFF.

CDR3 in amino acids: CAISLTGTEAFF. The CDR3 DNA reads TGTGCCATCAGCTTGACAGGGACTGAAGCTTTCTTT. The chain is built from TRBV10-3 and TRBJ1-1, with 7 bases matching TRBD1. This CDR3 contains 12 residues. Germline CDR1 is ENHRY and CDR2 is SYGVKD. V trimming: 6 bases; J trimming: 5 bases; junction bases outside the gene matches: 3.

The V and J genes are TRBV5-4 and TRBJ1-3; D is ambiguous. V was trimmed by 0 bases and J by 0 bases, leaving 10 bases between them. The CDR3 is 16 residues long. The germline CDR1 and CDR2 sequences are SGHNT and YYREEE (reference sequence). The CDR3 loop is CASSLAGLDSGNTIYF. DNA of the CDR3: TGTGCCAGCAGCTTGGCGGGATTGGACTCTGGAAACACCATATATTTT.

The chain couples TRBV14 to TRBJ2-1; 10 bases map to TRBD1. The germline gives CDR1 SGHDN, CDR2 FVKESK. CDR3 length: 19 amino acids. The V gene end was trimmed by 3 bases and the J gene end by 0 bases; junction bases not matched to a gene: 11. The CDR3 sequence: CASSQWGQGPPHSYNEQFF. CDR3 DNA sequence: TGTGCCAGCAGCCAGTGGGGACAGGGGCCCCCTCACTCCTACAATGAGCAGTTCTTC.

The chain joins TRBV3-1 (or the pseudogene TRBV3-2) to TRBJ2-5; 7 positions match TRBD1. Germline CDR1 reads LGHDT; CDR2 reads YNNKEL (reference sequence). The CDR3 has 17 residues. Losses at the gene ends were 3 bases for V and 4 bases for J; bases not matched to a gene: 14. For the CDR3, the DNA is TGTGCCAGCAGCCACGGATCTTTAAGGGGGCGGAGAGAGACCCAGTACTTC. Residues: CASSHGSLRGRRETQYF.